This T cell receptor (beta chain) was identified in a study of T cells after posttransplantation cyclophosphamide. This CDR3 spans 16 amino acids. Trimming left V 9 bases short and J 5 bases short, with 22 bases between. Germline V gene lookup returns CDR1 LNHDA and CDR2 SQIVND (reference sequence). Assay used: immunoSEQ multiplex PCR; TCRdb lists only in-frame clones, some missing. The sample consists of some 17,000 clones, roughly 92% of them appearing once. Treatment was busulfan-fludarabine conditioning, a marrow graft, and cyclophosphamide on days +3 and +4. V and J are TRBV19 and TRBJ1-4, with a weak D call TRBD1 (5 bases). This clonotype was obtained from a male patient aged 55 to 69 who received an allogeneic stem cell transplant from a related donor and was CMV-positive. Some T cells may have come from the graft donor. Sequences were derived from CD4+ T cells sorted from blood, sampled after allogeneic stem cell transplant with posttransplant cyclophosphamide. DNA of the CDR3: TGTGCCAGCACCCACCGTCGCGGGACGGAAAATGAAAAACTGTTTTTT. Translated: CASTHRRGTENEKLFF.